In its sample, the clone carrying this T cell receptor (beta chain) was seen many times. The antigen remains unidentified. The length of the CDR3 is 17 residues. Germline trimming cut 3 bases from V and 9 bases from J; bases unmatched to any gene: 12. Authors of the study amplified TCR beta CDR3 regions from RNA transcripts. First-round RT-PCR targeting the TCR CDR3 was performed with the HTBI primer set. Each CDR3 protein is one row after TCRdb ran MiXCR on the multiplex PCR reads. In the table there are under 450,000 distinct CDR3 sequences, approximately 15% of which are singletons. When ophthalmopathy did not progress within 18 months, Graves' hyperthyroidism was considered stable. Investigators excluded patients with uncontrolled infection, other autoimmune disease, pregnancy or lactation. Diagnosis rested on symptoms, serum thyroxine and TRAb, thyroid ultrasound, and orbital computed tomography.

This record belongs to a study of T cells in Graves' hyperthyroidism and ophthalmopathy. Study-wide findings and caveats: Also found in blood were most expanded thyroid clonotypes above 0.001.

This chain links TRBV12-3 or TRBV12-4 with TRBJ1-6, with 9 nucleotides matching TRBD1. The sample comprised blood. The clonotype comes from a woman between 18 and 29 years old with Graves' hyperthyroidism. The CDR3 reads CASSFNALGTGSSPLHF. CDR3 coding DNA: TGTGCCAGCAGTTTTAATGCGTTAGGGACAGGGTCTTCACCCCTCCACTTT.